The table lists the clone carrying this T cell receptor beta chain with a count of one. The sample belongs to a study of control samples from healthy donors and cancer patients. Measured with immunoSEQ multiplex PCR; TCRdb has only the in-frame clones, and not every one. The sample holds 150,000 to 200,000 clones; around 88% are singletons and the top ten take roughly 5.3%. This CDR3 spans 14 amino acids. Looked up from germline, CDR1 is LNHNV and CDR2 is YYDKDF (reference sequence). V was shortened by 5 bases and J by 2 bases, with 12 bases between the two germline ends. What was sequenced was blood. This chain uses TRBV15 with TRBJ2-5; D might be TRBD1 (6 bases). The TCR was taken from a woman aged 25 to 39 in good health. The CDR3 here is CATSPGGQQETQYF. DNA for the CDR3: TGTGCCACCAGCCCCGGAGGACAGCAAGAGACCCAGTACTTC.